This T cell receptor beta chain derives from a study of T cell responses to AZD1222 COVID-19 vaccine. This CDR3 is built from 16 residues. Germline CDR1 and CDR2: SGHRS and YFSETQ. The V and J ends lost 0 bases and 1 base respectively, with 13 bases between them. Data came from immunoSEQ multiplex PCR; TCRdb stores just in-frame clones and leaves some out. Found here are tens of thousands of clones, about 87% of them singletons; the top ten hold around 25%. As regards this clone: Its antigen is still unknown.

Whole-study results and caveats: Two doses of AZD1222 preceded a rise in Spike-specific TCR breadth and depth. After the peak T cell response, and only then, were repertoires sampled. With dominance at 160-218 and 743-854, vaccine-associated CD4 TCRs spanned spike. It should be noted that donors were predominantly white British and more often female, and clonal diversity was possibly underestimated.

The chain links TRBV5-1 to TRBJ1-1, with D possibly matching TRBD1 (5 bases). The source was peripheral blood, collected 28 days after the second AZD1222 dose. This TCR derives from an adult who received the AZD1222 COVID-19 vaccine. For the CDR3, the DNA is TGCGCCAGCAGCTTGGCCCTATTTCAGGGGAACACTGAAGCTTTCTTT. Protein product: CASSLALFQGNTEAFF.